This T cell receptor (beta chain) was captured in a study of cytomegalovirus exposure and HLA in healthy donors. With V trimmed by 1 base and J by 6 bases, 5 bases remained unmatched. The germline CDR1 and CDR2 sequences are GTSNPN and SVGIG (reference sequence). This CDR3 contains 13 residues. PCR primers comprised 60 Vbeta and 13 Jbeta primers. The repertoire was sequenced with immunoSEQ multiplex PCR; TCRdb's copy has only in-frame clones and lacks some. The data show 100,000 to 130,000 clones, roughly 82% seen once. General study results and limits: In a later analysis, productive TCRs from donors in an Asian-associated ancestry cluster reportedly carried fewer N-insertions than the cohort mean. A later analysis showed HLA-associated TCR beta chains outstripping equally common others in clonal expansion.

In the case of this clone: The antigen is unknown.

The sequenced sample consisted of PBMCs. This chain uses TRBV30 with TRBJ2-5; 7 bases agree with TRBD1. This TCR derives from a man between 25 and 39 years old in good health and CMV-seropositive. The DNA of the CDR3 is TGTGCCTGGAGTGATGACAGGGTCAAGACCCAGTACTTC. Translation: CAWSDDRVKTQYF. The complete variable domain, with remaining parts taken from reference TRBV30 and TRBJ2-5, reads SQTIHQWPATLVQPVGSPLSLECTVEGTSNPNLYWYRQAAGRGLQLLFYSVGIGQISSEVPQNLSASRPQDRQFILSSKKLLLSDSGFYLCAWSDDRVKTQYFGPGTRLLVL.